What follows are 24 T cell receptor beta chains derived from one specimen sequenced in a study of PD-1 blockade in classical Hodgkin lymphoma (dated by TCRdb to about 2020). The time point label of this sample denotes: cycle 2 day 1 (C2D1) of nivolumab. All trial patients had relapsed after autologous stem cell transplantation, with cohorts A, B and C differing in prior brentuximab vedotin exposure. The library was built by means of the immunoSEQ multiplex PCR assay. TCRdb obtained this table from immuneACCESS and retained in-frame rearrangements with V and J assigned. These tables miss some clones; where compared with another copy, unresolved V genes account for less than half of the shortfall, and the remainder is unexplained. In this sample the table shows about 66,000 clones, about 70% of which occur a single time. Approximately 8.4% of the sample is taken by the ten largest. The sample here was peripheral blood mononuclear cells (PBMCs), taken before the second cycle of nivolumab. These receptors all stem from a human donor with classical Hodgkin lymphoma.

This chain connects TRBV5-6 to TRBJ2-2; the match to TRBD1 covers 8 bases. The germline gives CDR1 SGHDT, CDR2 YYEEEE. The CDR3 totals 17 residues. V was pared by 0 bases and J by 0 bases, with 4 bases of the junction left unmatched. This chain's CDR3 is CASSLETGVPNTGELFF. The CDR3 DNA reads as TGTGCCAGCAGCTTGGAGACAGGGGTACCGAACACCGGGGAGCTGTTTTTT. Combining the CDR3 with reference TRBV5-6 and TRBJ2-2 gives the whole variable domain DAGVTQSPTHLIKTRGQQVTLRCSPKSGHDTVSWYQQALGQGPQFIFQYYEEEERQRGNFPDRFSGHQFPNYSSELNVNALLLGDSALYLCASSLETGVPNTGELFFGEGSRLTVL.

V gene TRBV6-5 combines with J gene TRBJ2-3; 7 bases line up with TRBD2. The CDR3 length is 14 residues. The trim removed 2 bases at V and 3 bases at J, leaving 2 bases unmatched. Germline V gene lookup returns CDR1 MNHEY and CDR2 SVGAGI. This CDR3 is CASSYLGRTDTQYF. As DNA, the CDR3 is TGTGCCAGCAGTTACCTCGGGAGGACAGATACGCAGTATTTT.

The table lists this clone with a few counts. The rearrangement joins TRBV7-2 to TRBJ1-2, with D perhaps TRBD1 (5 bases). The CDR3 sequence is 16 residues long. Germline lookup yields CDR1 SGHTA and CDR2 FQGNSA. The V end was cut by 5 bases, the J end by 4 bases, with 20 bases between. The CDR3 DNA is TGTGCCAGCAGCGACCCGACAGAATACCTTTCCTATGGCTACACCTTC. Protein sequence: CASSDPTEYLSYGYTF.

The chain combines TRBV5-1 with TRBJ2-5, with 7 positions matching TRBD2. The J call may be wrong; the DNA end is better matched by TRBJ2-7. The CDR3 length is 11 residues. Germline CDR1 reads SGHRS; CDR2 reads YFSETQ. The CDR3, as DNA: TGCGCCAGCAGCGGGGGGGACGAGCAGTACTTC. Amino acids: CASSGGDEQYF.

This clone turned up a few times. CDR3 DNA: TGTGCCAGCAACCTATTGGGCGAGCAGTACTTC. This gives the protein CASNLLGEQYF. This chain joins TRBV7-2 and TRBJ2-7; the D is unclear. This CDR3 is built from 11 residues. The germline gives CDR1 SGHTA, CDR2 FQGNSA. Trimming cost V 7 bases and J 6 bases, with 10 bases left between them.

The J gene is TRBJ2-1, the V gene TRBV5-4; a possible D gene is TRBD2 (6 bases). Trimming cost V 3 bases and J 5 bases, with 9 bases left between them. This CDR3 has 13 amino acids. CDR1 SGHNT and CDR2 YYREEE come from the germline V gene (reference sequence). The CDR3 bases are TGTGCCAGCAGCTGGGACTTGGACAATGAGCAGTTCTTC. It is translated as CASSWDLDNEQFF. Combining the CDR3 with reference TRBV5-4 and TRBJ2-1 gives the whole variable domain ETGVTQSPTHLIKTRGQQVTLRCSSQSGHNTVSWYQQALGQGPQFIFQYYREEENGRGNFPPRFSGLQFPNYSSELNVNALELDDSALYLCASSWDLDNEQFFGPGTRLTVL.

The chain combines TRBV30 with TRBJ1-1; perhaps TRBD1 as D (5 bases). The germline V and J ends were trimmed by 7 bases and 4 bases, with 13 bases remaining between them. CDR1 is GTSNPN, CDR2 SVGIG, per germline (reference sequence). The CDR3 has 12 amino acids. CDR3 DNA: TGTGCCTCATCCCAGGGCGGCACTGAAGCTTTCTTT. Translating it yields CASSQGGTEAFF.

The chain carries TRBV29-1 and TRBJ1-4, with TRBD1 matching over 7 bases. The CDR3 is 13 residues long. Germline assignment: CDR1 SQVTM and CDR2 ANQGSEA. Trimming at V came to 4 bases and at J to 8 bases, leaving 7 bases not matched to a gene. CDR3 sequence (DNA): TGCAGCGTTGGCAGCAGGGGGGGAGAAAAACTGTTTTTT. Residues: CSVGSRGGEKLFF. The complete variable domain, with remaining parts taken from reference TRBV29-1 and TRBJ1-4, reads SAVISQKPSRDICQRGTSLTIQCQVDSQVTMMFWYRQQPGQSLTLIATANQGSEATYESGFVIDKFPISRPNLTFSTLTVSNMSPEDSSIYLCSVGSRGGEKLFFGSGTQLSVL.

The genes are TRBV5-1 and TRBJ2-1, with TRBD1 identical over 9 bases. CDR1 is SGHRS and CDR2 is YFSETQ in the germline V gene. The trim removed 4 bases at V and 6 bases at J, leaving 11 bases unmatched. The CDR3 loop spans 16 amino acids. This chain's CDR3 is CASSPNRGQGSNEQFF. The CDR3 DNA is TGCGCCAGCAGCCCCAATAGGGGACAGGGCTCCAATGAGCAGTTCTTC. Together with reference TRBV5-1 and TRBJ2-1, the CDR3 gives the full variable domain: KAGVTQTPRYLIKTRGQQVTLSCSPISGHRSVSWYQQTPGQGLQFLFEYFSETQRNKGNFPGRFSGRQFSNSRSEMNVSTLELGDSALYLCASSPNRGQGSNEQFFGPGTRLTVL.

This clone has just a few counts. The chain recombines TRBV28 with TRBJ1-1, with 8 bases identical to TRBD1. The CDR3 is 15 amino acids. V dropped 4 bases and J dropped 6; count of bases not matched to a gene: 10. Germline V gene sequence: CDR1 MDHEN, CDR2 SYDVKM. CDR3 sequence (DNA): TGTGCCAGCAGTTCCAACTCAGGGGGCACCGCTGAAGCTTTCTTT. Protein sequence: CASSSNSGGTAEAFF. Variable domain in full (rest from reference TRBV28 and TRBJ1-1): DVKVTQSSRYLVKRTGEKVFLECVQDMDHENMFWYRQDPGLGLRLIYFSYDVKMKEKGDIPEGYSVSREKKERFSLILESASTNQTSMYLCASSSNSGGTAEAFFGQGTRLTVV.

Relative to its sample, this clone is medium-sized. V usage is TRBV5-6 and J usage is TRBJ1-5; tentative D call: TRBD1 (6 bases). Trimming stripped 4 bases from V and 16 bases from J, with 21 bases between. The CDR3 totals 13 residues. The germline V gene has CDR1 SGHDT and CDR2 YYEEEE. CDR3 protein: CASSHWGAQGRHF. CDR3 DNA sequence: TGTGCCAGCAGCCACTGGGGGGCACAGGGTAGACATTTT.

The CDR3 nucleotides are TGCGCCAGCAGCTTGGGTCAGCATACATCCGAGCAGTACTTC. As protein: CASSLGQHTSEQYF. The rearrangement uses TRBV5-1 and TRBJ2-7; no reliable D call. The CDR3 is 14 amino acids. V lost 0 bases and J 6 bases, leaving 13 bases between the germline ends. Germline V gene lookup returns CDR1 SGHRS and CDR2 YFSETQ.

The V call is TRBV4-2, the J call TRBJ2-7; D tentatively fits TRBD1 or TRBD2 (6 bases each). V was cut by 0 bases and J by 2 bases, with 8 bases left in between. This CDR3 is built from 14 residues. The germline CDR1 and CDR2 sequences are LGHNA and YNFKEQ. The CDR3 DNA reads TGTGCCAGCAGCCAAGACGGGGGCCCCTACGAGCAGTACTTC. Its protein product is CASSQDGGPYEQYF.

The gene calls are TRBV5-1 and TRBJ2-1, with TRBD1 identical over 11 bases. Germline trimming cut 3 bases from V and 7 bases from J; bases unmatched to any gene: 9. The CDR3 is 16 amino acids. CDR1 SGHRS and CDR2 YFSETQ come from the germline V gene. CDR3 amino acids: CASSSWGGQGANEQFF. The CDR3 DNA sequence: TGCGCCAGCAGCTCCTGGGGCGGACAGGGGGCGAATGAGCAGTTCTTC.

This rearrangement joins TRBV7-3 to TRBJ1-3; unclear D gene. This CDR3 spans 10 amino acids. The V and J ends lost 9 bases and 4 bases respectively, with 4 bases between them. Germline CDR1 reads SGHTA; CDR2 reads FQGTGA. CDR3 residues: CASHGNTIYF. In nucleotides, the CDR3 is TGTGCCAGTCACGGAAACACCATATATTTT.

The chain recombines TRBV19 with TRBJ1-1, with 8 bases matching TRBD1. CDR1 is LNHDA and CDR2 is SQIVND in the germline V gene (reference sequence). The junction had 3 bases not matched to a gene; V was cut back by 6 bases and J by 0 bases. The CDR3 is made up of 14 amino acids. CDR3 amino acids: CASRGDRLNTEAFF. DNA for the CDR3: TGTGCCAGTAGAGGGGACAGGTTGAACACTGAAGCTTTCTTT. Looking up the rest from reference TRBV19 and TRBJ1-1 gives the full variable domain: DGGITQSPKYLFRKEGQNVTLSCEQNLNHDAMYWYRQDPGQGLRLIYYSQIVNDFQKGDIAEGYSVSREKKESFPLTVTSAQKNPTAFYLCASRGDRLNTEAFFGQGTRLTVV.

The CDR3: CASSRGLAGVGEGEQFF. As DNA, the CDR3 is TGTGCCAGCAGCCGAGGACTAGCGGGAGTCGGTGAAGGTGAGCAGTTCTTC. The chain couples TRBV4-2 to TRBJ2-1, with 13 bases lining up with TRBD2. Germline CDR1 reads LGHNA; CDR2 reads YNFKEQ. The CDR3 covers 17 residues. Trimming removed 4 bases from V and 9 bases from J; junction bases left unmatched: 12.

This chain connects TRBV4-2 to TRBJ2-1; TRBD2 is a possible D gene (6 bases). The CDR3 is 11 amino acids. Per germline, CDR1 LGHNA and CDR2 YNFKEQ. Trimming cost V 4 bases and J 8 bases, with 6 bases left between them. In nucleotides, the CDR3 is TGTGCCAGCAGCCGCGGGGATGAGCAGTTCTTC. It yields the protein CASSRGDEQFF.

The chain employs TRBV30 and TRBJ2-1, with TRBD2 matching over 10 bases. CDR1 is GTSNPN, CDR2 SVGIG, per germline (reference sequence). This CDR3 is built from 15 residues. After removal of 8 bases from V and 9 bases from J, the junction contained 16 bases not matched to a gene. The CDR3 here is CAPGPLAGECSEQFF. The CDR3 DNA sequence: TGTGCCCCCGGACCCCTAGCGGGAGAGTGCAGTGAGCAGTTCTTC.

Regarding this clone: The same CDR3 arises from other DNA sequences in this sample as well. The chain links TRBV9 to TRBJ1-4; D call uncertain. In germline, CDR1 is SGDLS, CDR2 YYNGEE. V was trimmed by 0 bases and J by 4 bases, leaving 4 bases between them. The CDR3 contains 13 residues. CDR3 sequence: CASSVGSNEKLFF. The CDR3 bases are TGTGCCAGCAGCGTAGGCAGTAATGAAAAACTGTTTTTT.

For the CDR3, the DNA is TGCGCCAGCAGCTTATTCCCGGACAGCCAGCCCCAGCATTTT. This codes for CASSLFPDSQPQHF. The rearrangement uses TRBV5-1 and TRBJ1-5; perhaps TRBD1 as D (6 bases). CDR1 SGHRS and CDR2 YFSETQ come from the germline V gene. V gave up 2 bases and J gave up 7 bases, with 13 bases separating them. The CDR3 has 14 residues.

V gene TRBV27 combines with J gene TRBJ2-3, with no clear D. Germline CDR1 MNHEY, CDR2 SMNVEV (reference sequence). The V end was cut by 5 bases, the J end by 4 bases, with 16 bases between. The CDR3 consists of 15 residues. The CDR3 protein is CASSENGAGPDTQYF. The CDR3 nucleotides are TGTGCCAGCAGTGAGAATGGTGCAGGACCAGATACGCAGTATTTT.

The genes are TRBV4-2 and TRBJ1-4; the D gene is possibly TRBD1 (5 bases). The CDR3 sequence is 16 residues long. Trimming left V 0 bases short and J 5 bases short, with 13 bases between. CDR1 LGHNA and CDR2 YNFKEQ come from the germline V gene. The CDR3 DNA is TGTGCCAGCAGCCAAGAAAAAGGGGTCCCAAATGAAAAACTGTTTTTT. This encodes CASSQEKGVPNEKLFF.

This clone showed up just a few times. The rearrangement uses TRBV27 and TRBJ1-5, with D tentatively TRBD1 (5 bases). The ends were cut back, 5 bases at V and 3 bases at J, with 11 bases in the middle. The CDR3 is 14 residues long. Per germline, CDR1 MNHEY and CDR2 SMNVEV (reference sequence). The CDR3 region is CASSQTGNNQPQHF. CDR3 DNA: TGTGCCAGCAGTCAAACAGGTAACAATCAGCCCCAGCATTTT.